These T cell receptor beta chains were read from a single sample in a study of cytomegalovirus exposure and HLA in healthy donors. Sequencing was performed with immunoSEQ multiplex PCR; in TCRdb, only in-frame clones are kept and a portion is missing. The table includes 40,000 to 45,000 clones, under 60% detected once. Sequencing was carried out using PBMCs. The receptors stem from a man aged 60 to 69 in good health and CMV-seronegative. Each CDR3 is given with its conserved first and last residue. A D gene is named only where the DNA matches it firmly. Part of the rows lack a size; the others show once, few, many or a class for expanded clones.

>TRBJ2-7|NA|TRBV6-1|NA
TGTGCCAGCAGCCGAGGGGGTCCCAAAGCCTACGAGCAGTACTTC
CASSRGGPKAYEQYF
>TRBJ2-2|few|TRBV11-2|NA
TGTGCCAGCAGCTTCTCAGGAGGAAGTCCCGGGGAGCTGTTTTTT
CASSFSGGSPGELFF
>TRBJ2-7|few|TRBV16|TRBD1
TGTGCCAGCAGCCCCGACAGGGACCAGCAGTACTTC
CASSPDRDQQYF
>TRBJ1-1|few|TRBV27|TRBD1
TGTGCCAGCAGTTTATACAGGGGCACTGAAGCTTTCTTT
CASSLYRGTEAFF
>TRBJ2-7|NA|TRBV2|TRBD1
TGTGCCAGCAGTGAACTGGACAGGGGCTACGAGCAGTACTTC
CASSELDRGYEQYF
>TRBJ2-7|NA|TRBV5-1|TRBD2
TGCGCCAGCAGCACCCCGACTAGCGGTTCCTACGAGCAGTACTTC
CASSTPTSGSYEQYF
>TRBJ2-2|NA|TRBV2|TRBD2
TGTGCCAGCAGTGTAGCAACTAGCGGGGATGTTGGGGAGCTGTTTTTT
CASSVATSGDVGELFF
>TRBJ1-5|few|TRBV30|NA
TGTGCCTGGAGCCACAGTCGGGGAAGGAGCAATCAGCCCCAGCATTTT
CAWSHSRGRSNQPQHF
>TRBJ2-7|NA|TRBV9|TRBD1
TGTGCCAGCAGCGAAGGACAGGGTGCTTACGAGCAGTACTTC
CASSEGQGAYEQYF
>TRBJ2-7|NA|TRBV16|NA
TGTGCCAGCAGCCCGCCGGGACTGCTTTCCTACGAGCAGTACTTC
CASSPPGLLSYEQYF
>TRBJ2-5|NA|TRBV5-6|NA
TGTGCCAGCAGCTGGGGGACAAGCCAAGAGACCCAGTACTTC
CASSWGTSQETQYF
>TRBJ1-1|NA|TRBV20-1|NA
TGCAGTGCTGCCAGGGAGGCCGAAGCTTTCTTT
CSAAREAEAFF
>TRBJ1-6|NA|TRBV2|NA
TGTGCCAGCACCAGCGCCAGCTCCTATAATTCACCCCTCCACTTT
CASTSASSYNSPLHF
>TRBJ2-7|NA|TRBV10-3|TRBD1
TGTGCCATCAGCCGGGACAGGGGAGACGAGCAGTACTTC
CAISRDRGDEQYF
>TRBJ1-2|NA|TRBV5-4|TRBD1
TGTGCCAGCAGCTCGATCTCGAGGACAGGGCTTCCGGACTACACCTTC
CASSSISRTGLPDYTF
>TRBJ2-7|NA|TRBV6-5|NA
TGTGCCAGCAGTAGGGGGTCCCAGCAGTACTTC
CASSRGSQQYF
>TRBJ2-5|NA|TRBV25-1|TRBD1
TGTGCCAGCAGTGAGACAGGGGGCGCCGAGACCCAGTACTTC
CASSETGGAETQYF
>TRBJ2-7|NA|TRBV6-5|NA
TGTGCCAGCAGCGGGGGACTGTCCTACGAGCAGTACTTC
CASSGGLSYEQYF
>TRBJ1-1|NA|TRBV7-2|TRBD1
TGTGCCAGCAGCTTAAGGACAGGGCGGGGATCTGAAGCTTTCTTT
CASSLRTGRGSEAFF
>TRBJ2-7|NA|TRBV5-1|TRBD2
TGCGCCAGCAGCTTGGAACTAGCGGGAGTCCCCGAGCAGTACTTC
CASSLELAGVPEQYF
>TRBJ2-1|few|TRBV7-2|NA
TGTGCCAGCAGCTTGACAGCCAGACCTTACAATGAGCAGTTCTTC
CASSLTARPYNEQFF
>TRBJ2-7|NA|TRBV19|TRBD2
TGTGCCAGTAGTTCGGGACTATTCTCCTACGAGCAGTACTTC
CASSSGLFSYEQYF
>TRBJ2-3|NA|TRBV25-1|NA
TGTGCCAGCAGTGTCAGGGTCACAGATACGCAGTATTTT
CASSVRVTDTQYF
>TRBJ2-2|few|TRBV6-5|NA
TGTGCCAGCAGTTCGGGACAAAACACCGGGGAGCTGTTTTTT
CASSSGQNTGELFF
>TRBJ1-5|NA|TRBV7-2|NA
TGTGCCAGCAGCCAGAGGGCAGATAGCAATCAGCCCCAGCATTTT
CASSQRADSNQPQHF
>TRBJ2-1|many|TRBV7-3|NA
TGTGCCAGCAGCTTAGGGCAGAACAATGAGCAGTTCTTC
CASSLGQNNEQFF
>TRBJ2-7|few|TRBV10-2|TRBD1
TGCGCCAGCAGCGACCGGACAGGGGCCATCCACTTC
CASSDRTGAIHF
>TRBJ1-5|NA|TRBV18|TRBD1
TGTGCCAGCTCATCCGCGGGACAGGGCAATCAGCCCCAGCATTTT
CASSSAGQGNQPQHF
>TRBJ2-1|few|TRBV28|NA
TGTGCCAGCAGTTTATTTCGCAATGAGCAGTTCTTC
CASSLFRNEQFF
>TRBJ2-7|NA|TRBV28|TRBD2
TGTGCCAGCAGACCCACGGGACTAGGTTTATACGAGCAGTACTTC
CASRPTGLGLYEQYF
>TRBJ1-1|few|TRBV25-1|NA
TGTGCCAGCAGTGAATCTGGCAGATCGAACACTGAAGCTTTCTTT
CASSESGRSNTEAFF
>TRBJ2-7|NA|TRBV27|NA
TGTGCCAGCAGTGACGAGGCCTACGAGCAGTACTTC
CASSDEAYEQYF
>TRBJ2-3|few|TRBV29-1|TRBD2
TGCAGCGCCACTGGACTAGCGGGACGCACAGATACGCAGTATTTT
CSATGLAGRTDTQYF
>TRBJ1-2|NA|TRBV2|TRBD1
TGTGCCAGCAGTGAGACAGGGGGCGTGGGGTATGGCTACACCTTC
CASSETGGVGYGYTF
>TRBJ1-1|NA|TRBV11-2|NA
TGTGCCAGCAGCTTAGTGGCAGGGAAGGCTGAAGCTTTCTTT
CASSLVAGKAEAFF
>TRBJ2-2|NA|TRBV6-1|NA
TGTGCCAGCAGTGAAAATGTCGGCGGGGAGCTGTTTTTT
CASSENVGGELFF
>TRBJ1-4|NA|TRBV7-9|TRBD1
TGTGCCAGCAGCCCCAGACAGGGGACTAATGAAAAACTGTTTTTT
CASSPRQGTNEKLFF
>TRBJ1-5|NA|TRBV10-3|TRBD1
TGTGCCATCAGTGAGCGGTTGGAGACAGGGGGCAATCAGCCCCAGCATTTT
CAISERLETGGNQPQHF
>TRBJ2-1|NA|TRBV5-1|TRBD1
TGCGCCAGCAGCCGGGACAGGAGCTCCTACAATGAGCAGTTCTTC
CASSRDRSSYNEQFF
>TRBJ2-5|NA|TRBV29-1|TRBD1
TGCAGCGCGGGACAGCAAGAGACCCAGTACTTC
CSAGQQETQYF